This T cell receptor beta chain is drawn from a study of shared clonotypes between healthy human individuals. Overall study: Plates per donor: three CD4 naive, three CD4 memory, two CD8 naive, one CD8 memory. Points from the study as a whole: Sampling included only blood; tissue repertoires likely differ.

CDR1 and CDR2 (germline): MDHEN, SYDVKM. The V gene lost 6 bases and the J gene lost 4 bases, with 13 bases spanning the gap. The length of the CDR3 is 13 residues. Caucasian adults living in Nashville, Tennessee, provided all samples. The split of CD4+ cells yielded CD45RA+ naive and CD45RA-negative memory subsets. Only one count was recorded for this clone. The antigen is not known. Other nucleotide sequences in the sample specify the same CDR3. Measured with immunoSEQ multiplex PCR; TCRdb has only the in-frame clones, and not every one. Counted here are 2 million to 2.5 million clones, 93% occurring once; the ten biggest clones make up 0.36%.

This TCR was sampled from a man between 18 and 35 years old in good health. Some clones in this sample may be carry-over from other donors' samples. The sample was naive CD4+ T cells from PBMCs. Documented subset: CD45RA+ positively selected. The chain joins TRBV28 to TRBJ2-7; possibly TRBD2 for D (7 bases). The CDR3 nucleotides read TGTGCCAGCAGCCCCGGGGGGCCATACGAGCAGTACTTC. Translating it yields CASSPGGPYEQYF.